The 12 T cell receptor beta chains in this list originate from one sample, sequenced in a study of T cell clusters in autoimmune cytopenias. One tube held mixed TRB-A and TRB-B primer pools for touch-down PCR. TCRdb reworked the multiplex PCR reads into one entry per CDR3 protein, no DNA. This listing includes 9,500 to 11,000 distinct CDR3 sequences. Roughly 40,000 genome equivalents of blood DNA were amplified for TRB. This same sample was also part of a study on T cell repertoires in aging, cancer and after chemotherapy.

Sequencing input: peripheral blood. The receptors derive from a human donor in good health.

By frequency, this clonotype is medium-sized. The chain joins TRBV5-4 to TRBJ1-2; TCRdb picks TRBD1, but there is no DNA to check that call. The CDR3 is made up of 13 amino acids. CDR1 is SGHNT and CDR2 is YYREEE in the germline V gene (reference sequence). CDR3 loop: CASSPFAGGGYTF.

The J gene is TRBJ2-5, the V gene TRBV30; TCRdb indicates TRBD1, and absent DNA this call remains unverified. The CDR3 runs 15 residues. Germline V gene sequence: CDR1 GTSNPN, CDR2 SVGIG (reference sequence). The CDR3 is CAWSVGGGAGETQYF. The full variable domain, completed using reference TRBV30 and TRBJ2-5, is SQTIHQWPATLVQPVGSPLSLECTVEGTSNPNLYWYRQAAGRGLQLLFYSVGIGQISSEVPQNLSASRPQDRQFILSSKKLLLSDSGFYLCAWSVGGGAGETQYFGPGTRLLVL.

This clonotype is labeled medium-sized (0.01 to 0.1%) based on frequency. The chain carries TRBV7-9 and TRBJ2-7; no DNA is available, so the TRBD1 call from TCRdb remains unchecked. CDR1 is SEHNR and CDR2 is FQNEAQ in the germline V gene (reference sequence). The CDR3 is made up of 14 amino acids. CDR3: CASSPRTDYYEQYF.

The J gene is TRBJ1-4, the V gene TRBV20-1; there is no DNA to check the TCRdb D call of TRBD1. Germline lookup yields CDR1 DFQATT and CDR2 SNEGSKA (reference sequence). The CDR3 loop spans 16 amino acids. CDR3 protein: CSARANSGGIGEKLFF.

The chain joins TRBV28 to TRBJ1-1; absent DNA, TCRdb's TRBD1 call cannot be checked. The V gene's germline CDR1 is MDHEN and CDR2 SYDVKM. The CDR3 has 17 amino acids. This CDR3 reads CASSPTGTGFFTTEAFF.

This rearrangement joins TRBV6-5 to TRBJ2-7; the D call of TRBD1 rests on TCRdb alone, since no DNA is present to check it. Germline V gene sequence: CDR1 MNHEY, CDR2 SVGAGI. The CDR3 consists of 16 residues. This chain's CDR3 is CASSYGPGLGSYEQYF.

The chain carries TRBV12-3 or TRBV12-4 and TRBJ2-5; the TCRdb D gene call, TRBD1, has no DNA to confirm it. This CDR3 comprises 14 residues. CDR3 sequence reads: CASTSGGGKETQYF.

The CDR3 loop is CASSQELNTEAFF. The V and J genes are TRBV14 and TRBJ1-1. CDR1 and CDR2 from the germline V gene are SGHDN and FVKESK. There are 13 residues in the CDR3.

The V and J genes are TRBV20-1 and TRBJ2-7; absent DNA, TCRdb's TRBD1 call cannot be checked. This CDR3 contains 13 residues. Germline V gene lookup returns CDR1 DFQATT and CDR2 SNEGSKA (reference sequence). The CDR3 sequence: CSAGQVGSYEQYF.

The V and J genes are TRBV20-1 and TRBJ2-7; TCRdb calls TRBD1, which cannot be checked without DNA. Germline-derived CDR1 and CDR2 are DFQATT and SNEGSKA (reference sequence). The CDR3 consists of 16 residues. The CDR3 is CSAPGQGLGLFYEQYF.

This chain connects TRBV15 to TRBJ2-3. Germline CDR1 reads LNHNV; CDR2 reads YYDKDF (reference sequence). The CDR3 loop spans 12 amino acids. The CDR3 region is CATSELGDTQYF.

The chain recombines TRBV6-1 with TRBJ2-2; TCRdb lists TRBD1, though no DNA is available to test this call. Germline V CDR1 and CDR2: MNHNS, SASEGT. This CDR3 contains 14 residues. CDR3 region: CASMGETNTGELFF.